This TCR beta chain was documented in a study of blood T cell repertoires in COVID-19 (dated by TCRdb to 2018 to 2021). Regarding the complete study: The collaborator samples originated in the United States, Italy and Spain and spanned the acute and convalescent phases of COVID-19. The repertoires were released in a freely available public database meant as a resource for research on the immune response to SARS-CoV-2. The material from the prospective study consisted of cDNA or gDNA derived from T cells, B-cell-depleted T cells, or PBMCs. The samples were drawn from two sources: the first 160 participants of the ongoing ImmuneRACE study, and fewer than 1,500 subjects contributed by 6 global collaborators. Where available, HLA class I and class II types were obtained from metadata supplied by the sample provider rather than from assay-based typing. A de-identified subject ID, COVID-19 status, age in years and sex were almost always included in the sample metadata. Subjects who had been exposed to COVID-19, were actively infected with it, or had recovered from it provided the deeply sampled blood TCRbeta repertoires that made up the dataset. General findings and caveats noted by the study authors: The quantity of clinical and demographic metadata differed by source and by participant and was supplied without curation.

V has 1 base trimmed and J has 0 bases trimmed; junction bases matching no gene number 2. The germline V gene specifies MGHDK as CDR1 and SYGVNS as CDR2. Including cysteine and phenylalanine, the CDR3 has 15 amino acids. The only DNA kept is the CDR3, 45 bases in frame from the first base. The collaborating institutions used their own protocols to collect whole blood in K2EDTA tubes. For TCRbeta analysis, collaborators shipped samples as frozen whole blood, isolated PBMCs, or DNA extracted from either of those sample types. TCRbeta CDR3 regions were amplified from genomic DNA by means of the immunoSEQ Assay, a bias-controlled multiplex PCR. In the source study's methods: The number of nucleated cells in each sample was estimated by amplification of reference gene primers within the assay. To quantify the absolute abundance of each unique TCRbeta CDR3 rearrangement, sequence reads were collapsed and filtered. For each sample, productive Simpson clonality was calculated as the square root of Simpson's diversity index over productive rearrangements. TCRdb carries this immuneACCESS record with in-frame sequences only. Its versions omit some clonotypes, under half of them owing to an unresolved V gene in the studies checked, with the rest unexplained. That table supplies the V and J calls and clone size; D and trimming were determined from the DNA. The sample table holds approximately 270,000 clones, of which around 85% were seen once. The leading ten clones occupy around 10% of the sample.

For this clone: It lacks a known antigen. No base qualities exist here, and no much larger clone lies one base off it.

The chain employs TRBV25-1 and TRBJ1-2; 7 central bases correspond to TRBD1. The sequenced sample consisted of peripheral blood. The receptor was derived from a woman between 70 and 85 years old with acute or convalescent COVID-19. The sequenced DNA is TGTGCCAGCAGTGAATCAGGGACAGCTAACTATGGCTACACCTTC. Its amino acids are CASSESGTANYGYTF.